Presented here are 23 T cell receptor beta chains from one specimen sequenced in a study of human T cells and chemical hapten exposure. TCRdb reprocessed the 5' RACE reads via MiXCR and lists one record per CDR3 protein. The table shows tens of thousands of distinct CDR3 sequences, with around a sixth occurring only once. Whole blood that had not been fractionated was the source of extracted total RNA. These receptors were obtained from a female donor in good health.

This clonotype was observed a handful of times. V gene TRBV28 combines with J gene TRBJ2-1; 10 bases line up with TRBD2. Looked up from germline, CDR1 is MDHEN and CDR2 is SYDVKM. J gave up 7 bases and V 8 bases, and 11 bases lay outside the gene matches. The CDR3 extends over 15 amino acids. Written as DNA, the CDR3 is TGTGCCAGCGGCGGGTGGGCTAGCGGGAGTAATGAGCAGTTCTTC. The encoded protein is CASGGWASGSNEQFF.

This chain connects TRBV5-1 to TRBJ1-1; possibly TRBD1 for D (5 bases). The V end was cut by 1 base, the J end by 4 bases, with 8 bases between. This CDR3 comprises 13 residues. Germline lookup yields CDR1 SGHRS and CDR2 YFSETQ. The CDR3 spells CASSLNQGTEAFF. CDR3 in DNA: TGCGCCAGCAGCTTGAACCAGGGCACTGAAGCTTTCTTT.

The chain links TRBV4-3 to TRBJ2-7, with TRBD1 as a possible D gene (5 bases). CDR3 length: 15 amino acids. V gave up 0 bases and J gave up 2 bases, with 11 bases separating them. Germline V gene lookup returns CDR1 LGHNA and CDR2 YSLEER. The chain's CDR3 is CASSQDRGSTYEQYF. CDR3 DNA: TGCGCCAGCAGCCAAGATAGGGGTTCGACCTACGAGCAGTACTTC.

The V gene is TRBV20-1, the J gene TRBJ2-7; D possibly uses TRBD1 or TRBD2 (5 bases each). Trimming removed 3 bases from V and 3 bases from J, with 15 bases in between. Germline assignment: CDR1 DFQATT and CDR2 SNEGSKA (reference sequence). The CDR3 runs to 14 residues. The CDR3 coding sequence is TGCAGTGCTAGCAGGGACCCCAACCTCTACGAGCAGTACTTC. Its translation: CSASRDPNLYEQYF.

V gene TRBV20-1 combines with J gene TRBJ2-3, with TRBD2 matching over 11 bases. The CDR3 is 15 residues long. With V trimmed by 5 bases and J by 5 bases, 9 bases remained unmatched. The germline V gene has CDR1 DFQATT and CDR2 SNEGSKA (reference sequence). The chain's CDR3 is CSADLSGRAEDTQYF. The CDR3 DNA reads TGCAGTGCTGATCTTAGCGGGAGGGCCGAAGATACGCAGTATTTT.

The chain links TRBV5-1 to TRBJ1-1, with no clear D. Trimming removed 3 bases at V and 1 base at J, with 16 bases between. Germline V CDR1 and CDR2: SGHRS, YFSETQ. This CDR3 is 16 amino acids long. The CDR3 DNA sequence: TGCGCCAGCAGCTCCCAATCGGGAGCGAGGAACACTGAAGCTTTCTTT. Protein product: CASSSQSGARNTEAFF.

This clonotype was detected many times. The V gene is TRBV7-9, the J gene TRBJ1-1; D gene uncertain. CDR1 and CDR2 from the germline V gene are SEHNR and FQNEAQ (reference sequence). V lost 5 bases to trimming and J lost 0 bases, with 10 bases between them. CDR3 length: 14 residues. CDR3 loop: CASSGGSVNTEAFF. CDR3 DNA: TGTGCCAGCAGCGGAGGGTCGGTGAACACTGAAGCTTTCTTT.

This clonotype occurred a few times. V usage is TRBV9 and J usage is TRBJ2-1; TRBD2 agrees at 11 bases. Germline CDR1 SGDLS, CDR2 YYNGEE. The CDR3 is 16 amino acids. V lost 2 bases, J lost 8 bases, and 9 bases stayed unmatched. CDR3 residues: CASSVSTSGKAHEQFF. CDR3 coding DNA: TGTGCCAGCAGCGTTTCGACTAGCGGGAAAGCTCATGAGCAGTTCTTC.

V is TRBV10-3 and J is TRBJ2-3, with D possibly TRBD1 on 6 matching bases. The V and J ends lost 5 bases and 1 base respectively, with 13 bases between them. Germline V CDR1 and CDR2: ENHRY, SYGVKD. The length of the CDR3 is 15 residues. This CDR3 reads CAISYTGQRTDTQYF. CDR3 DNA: TGTGCCATCAGTTACACTGGACAGCGCACAGATACGCAGTATTTT.

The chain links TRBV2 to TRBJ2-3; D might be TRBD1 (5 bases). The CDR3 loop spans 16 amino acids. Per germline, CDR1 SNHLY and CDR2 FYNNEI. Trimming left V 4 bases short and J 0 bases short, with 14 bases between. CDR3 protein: CASSVDDRTSTDTQYF. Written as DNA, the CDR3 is TGTGCCAGCAGTGTAGACGACAGAACTAGCACAGATACGCAGTATTTT.

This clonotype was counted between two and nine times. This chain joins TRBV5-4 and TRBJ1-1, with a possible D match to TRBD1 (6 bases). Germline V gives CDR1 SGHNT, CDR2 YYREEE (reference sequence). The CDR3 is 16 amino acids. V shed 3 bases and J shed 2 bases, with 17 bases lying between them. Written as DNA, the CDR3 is TGTGCCAGCAGCTCAGGTTACCGGGACACCAACACTGAAGCTTTCTTT. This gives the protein CASSSGYRDTNTEAFF.

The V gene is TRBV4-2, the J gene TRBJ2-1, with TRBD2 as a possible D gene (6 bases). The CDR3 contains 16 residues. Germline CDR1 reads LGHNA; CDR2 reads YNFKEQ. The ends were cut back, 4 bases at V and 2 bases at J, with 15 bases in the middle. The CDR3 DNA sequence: TGTGCCAGCAGCCCGGCGCTAGCGAGACCCTACAATGAGCAGTTCTTC. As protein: CASSPALARPYNEQFF.

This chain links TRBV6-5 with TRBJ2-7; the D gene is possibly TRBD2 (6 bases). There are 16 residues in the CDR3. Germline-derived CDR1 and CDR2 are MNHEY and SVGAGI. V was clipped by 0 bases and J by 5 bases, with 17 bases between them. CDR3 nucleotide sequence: TGTGCCAGCAGTTACTCGACGGGTAGGAGGGAGGACGAGCAGTACTTC. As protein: CASSYSTGRREDEQYF.

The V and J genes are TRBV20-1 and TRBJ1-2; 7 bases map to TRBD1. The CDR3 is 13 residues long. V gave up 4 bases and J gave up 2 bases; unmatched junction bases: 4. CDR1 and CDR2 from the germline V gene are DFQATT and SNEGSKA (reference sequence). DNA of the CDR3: TGCAGTGCTACCGAGACAGGGAACTATGGCTACACCTTC. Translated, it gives CSATETGNYGYTF.

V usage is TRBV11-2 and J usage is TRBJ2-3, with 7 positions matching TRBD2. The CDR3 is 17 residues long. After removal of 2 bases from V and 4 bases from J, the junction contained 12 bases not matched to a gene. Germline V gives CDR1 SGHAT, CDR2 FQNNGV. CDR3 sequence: CASSLSQRGILADTQYF. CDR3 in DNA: TGTGCCAGCAGCTTATCCCAGCGGGGTATTCTCGCAGATACGCAGTATTTT.

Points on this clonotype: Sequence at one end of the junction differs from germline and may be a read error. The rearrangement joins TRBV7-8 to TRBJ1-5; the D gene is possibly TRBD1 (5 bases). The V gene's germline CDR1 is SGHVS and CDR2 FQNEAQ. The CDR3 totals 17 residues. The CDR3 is CASGLDIQGNSNQPQHF. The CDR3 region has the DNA TGTGCCAGCGGCTTAGACATTCAGGGAAATAGCAATCAGCCCCAGCATTTT.

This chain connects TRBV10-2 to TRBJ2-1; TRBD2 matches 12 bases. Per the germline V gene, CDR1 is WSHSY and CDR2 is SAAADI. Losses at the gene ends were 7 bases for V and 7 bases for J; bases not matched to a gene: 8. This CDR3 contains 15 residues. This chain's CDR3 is CASTSSGGAGNEQFF. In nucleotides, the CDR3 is TGCGCCAGCACCTCTAGCGGGGGGGCGGGGAATGAGCAGTTCTTC.

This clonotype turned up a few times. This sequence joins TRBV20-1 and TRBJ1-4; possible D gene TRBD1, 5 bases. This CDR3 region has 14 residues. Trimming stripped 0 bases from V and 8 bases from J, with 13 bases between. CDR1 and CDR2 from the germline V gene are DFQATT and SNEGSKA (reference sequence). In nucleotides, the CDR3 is TGCAGTGCTAGAGATTACAGGTCCGGCGAAAAACTGTTTTTT. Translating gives CSARDYRSGEKLFF.

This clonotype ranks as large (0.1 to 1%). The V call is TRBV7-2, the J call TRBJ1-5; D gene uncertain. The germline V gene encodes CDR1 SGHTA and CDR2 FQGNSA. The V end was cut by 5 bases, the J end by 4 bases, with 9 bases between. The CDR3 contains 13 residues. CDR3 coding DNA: TGTGCCAGCAGCCAGGAGCAGAATCAGCCCCAGCATTTT. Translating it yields CASSQEQNQPQHF.

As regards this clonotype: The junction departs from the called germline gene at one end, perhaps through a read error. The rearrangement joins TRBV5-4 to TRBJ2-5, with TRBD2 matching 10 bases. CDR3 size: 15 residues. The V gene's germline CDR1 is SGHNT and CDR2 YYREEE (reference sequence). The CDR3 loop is CVSGTISGRSETQYF. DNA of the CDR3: TGTGTCAGCGGAACCATTAGCGGGAGGAGTGAGACCCAGTACTTC. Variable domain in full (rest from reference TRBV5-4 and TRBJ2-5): ETGVTQSPTHLIKTRGQQVTLRCSSQSGHNTVSWYQQALGQGPQFIFQYYREEENGRGNFPPRFSGLQFPNYSSELNVNALELDDSALYLCVSGTISGRSETQYFGPGTRLLVL.

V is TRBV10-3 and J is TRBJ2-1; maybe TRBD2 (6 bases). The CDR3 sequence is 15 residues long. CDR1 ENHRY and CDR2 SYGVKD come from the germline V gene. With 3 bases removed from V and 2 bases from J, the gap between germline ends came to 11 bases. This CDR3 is CAISDPRLAYNEQFF. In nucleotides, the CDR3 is TGTGCCATCAGTGACCCAAGACTAGCCTACAATGAGCAGTTCTTC.

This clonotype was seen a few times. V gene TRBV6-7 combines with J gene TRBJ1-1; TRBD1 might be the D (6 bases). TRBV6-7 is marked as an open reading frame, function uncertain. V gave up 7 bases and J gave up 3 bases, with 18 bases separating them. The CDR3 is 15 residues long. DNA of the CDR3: TGTGCCAGCACCTCGACAGGTCAGCAGGACACTGAAGCTTTCTTT. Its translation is CASTSTGQQDTEAFF.

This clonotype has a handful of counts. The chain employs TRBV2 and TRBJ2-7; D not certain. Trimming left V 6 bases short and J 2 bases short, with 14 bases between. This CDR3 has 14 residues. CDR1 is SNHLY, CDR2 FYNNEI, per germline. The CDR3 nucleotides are TGTGCCAGCAGAGGGCAGACTGACCCCTACGAGCAGTACTTC. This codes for CASRGQTDPYEQYF.